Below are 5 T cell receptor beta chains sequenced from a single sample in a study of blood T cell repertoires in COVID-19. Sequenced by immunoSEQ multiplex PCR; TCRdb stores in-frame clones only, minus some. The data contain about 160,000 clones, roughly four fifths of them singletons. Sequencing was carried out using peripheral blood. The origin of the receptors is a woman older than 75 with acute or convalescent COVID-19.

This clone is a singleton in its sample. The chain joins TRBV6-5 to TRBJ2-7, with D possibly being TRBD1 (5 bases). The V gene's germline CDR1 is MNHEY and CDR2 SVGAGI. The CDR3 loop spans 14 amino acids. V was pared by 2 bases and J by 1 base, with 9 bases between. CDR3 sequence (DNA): TGTGCCAGCAGTTACCTCAGGGATTCCTACGAGCAGTACTTC. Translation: CASSYLRDSYEQYF.

The CDR3 nucleotides are TGTGCCAGCAGCACCACATTCTATGGCTACACCTTC. It specifies CASSTTFYGYTF. The chain links TRBV7-9 to TRBJ1-2; no clear D gene. Germline loops: CDR1 SEHNR, CDR2 FQNEAQ (reference sequence). Trimming took 5 bases from V and 4 from J, leaving 8 bases between them. The CDR3 contains 12 residues.

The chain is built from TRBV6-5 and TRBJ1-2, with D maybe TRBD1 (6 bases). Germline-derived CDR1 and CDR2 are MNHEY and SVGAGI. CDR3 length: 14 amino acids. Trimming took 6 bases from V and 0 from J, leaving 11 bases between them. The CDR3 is CASSTGSSNYGYTF. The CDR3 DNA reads TGTGCCAGCAGCACAGGGTCCTCTAACTATGGCTACACCTTC.

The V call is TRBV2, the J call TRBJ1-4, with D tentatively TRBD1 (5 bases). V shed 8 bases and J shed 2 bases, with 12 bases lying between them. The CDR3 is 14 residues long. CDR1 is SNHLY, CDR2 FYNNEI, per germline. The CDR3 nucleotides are TGTGCCAGCTTAGCAGGGTCGACTAATGAAAAACTGTTTTTT. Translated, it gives CASLAGSTNEKLFF. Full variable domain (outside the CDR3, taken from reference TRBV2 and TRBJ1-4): EPEVTQTPSHQVTQMGQEVILRCVPISNHLYFYWYRQILGQKVEFLVSFYNNEISEKSEIFDDQFSVERPDGSNFTLKIRSTKLEDSAMYFCASLAGSTNEKLFFGSGTQLSVL.

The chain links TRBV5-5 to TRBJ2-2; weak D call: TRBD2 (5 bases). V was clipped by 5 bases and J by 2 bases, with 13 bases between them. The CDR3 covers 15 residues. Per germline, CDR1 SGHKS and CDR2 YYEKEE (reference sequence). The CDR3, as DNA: TGTGCCAGCAGTCCGGAGGACGAAAACACCGGGGAGCTGTTTTTT. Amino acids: CASSPEDENTGELFF.